The TCR beta chain under discussion was sequenced for a study of post-analysis software for immune sequencing data. This clonotype was recorded a few times. Each TCR beta cDNA library carried unique molecular identifiers. TCRdb ran MiXCR on the PCR reads and lists one entry per CDR3 protein. Of about 680,000 distinct CDR3 sequences listed, about 60% were seen once; the top ten hold approximately 10%. Source material: blood. This TCR was sampled from a girl aged 2 to 9 with multiple sclerosis.

The CDR3 DNA sequence: TGTGCCAGCAGTAACCCCCGGGACAGGGTCTATGAGCAGTACTTC. Translated, it gives CASSNPRDRVYEQYF. The chain uses TRBV6-6 and TRBJ2-7, with 9 nucleotides matching TRBD1. With 5 bases clipped from V and 7 bases from J, the junction kept 12 bases outside the gene matches. The CDR3 is 15 amino acids. Looked up from germline, CDR1 is MNHNY and CDR2 is SVGAGI (reference sequence).